The entry below gives a single T cell receptor beta chain sequence along with its context. In the original workflow: It was from reference gene primer amplification that nucleated cell counts were estimated. Sequencing was performed with immunoSEQ multiplex PCR; in TCRdb, only in-frame clones are kept and a portion is missing. V, J and clone size reflect that table, while D and trimming were determined from the DNA. The sample consists of 200,000 to 250,000 clones, 70% to 90% of them appearing once. The data stem from a study of blood T cell repertoires in COVID-19. Study overall: Sites across the United States, Italy and Spain contributed samples from acute and convalescent COVID-19. In each case, the material was cDNA or gDNA derived from T cells, B-cell-depleted T cells, or PBMCs.

Trimming at V came to 0 bases and at J to 5 bases, leaving 8 bases not matched to a gene. CDR1 MGHRA and CDR2 YSYEKL come from the germline V gene. This CDR3 has 17 amino acids. This sequence joins TRBV4-1 and TRBJ2-5; 11 bases agree with TRBD2. Sample: peripheral blood. The receptor was derived from a man aged 25-40 years who had recovered from COVID-19. Here the CDR3 reads CASSQDRLAGKQETQYF. As DNA, the CDR3 is TGCGCCAGCAGCCAAGACCGACTAGCGGGGAAACAGGAGACCCAGTACTTC.